A single sample is the source of the 9 T cell receptor beta chains below, sequenced in a study of T cell changes during pregnancy in multiple sclerosis. TCRdb's table, derived via immunoSEQ multiplex PCR, lists solely in-frame clones and lacks some. The table records about 42,000 clones, around 84% of them present only once. The sample here was CD4+ T cells from peripheral blood mononuclear cells, taken before pregnancy. The receptor set was obtained from a female donor with multiple sclerosis, enrolled in a pregnancy study.

The chain carries TRBV5-4 and TRBJ1-2, with TRBD1 matching over 9 bases. The CDR3 runs to 13 residues. Looked up from germline, CDR1 is SGHNT and CDR2 is YYREEE (reference sequence). The V and J ends lost 4 bases and 4 bases, in that order; junction bases with no gene match: 2. CDR3 loop: CASSPDRGYGYTF. In DNA, the CDR3 is TGTGCCAGCAGCCCGGACAGGGGCTATGGCTACACCTTC.

The chain links TRBV12-5 to TRBJ1-1, with a tentative D call TRBD1 (5 bases). V lost 0 bases, J lost 7 bases, and 15 bases lay in between. Germline V lookup: CDR1 LGHNT, CDR2 FRNRAP. This CDR3 has 15 amino acids. The CDR3 DNA sequence: TGTGCTAGTGGTTTGGTACTGGGGGGGTCTAGTGAAGCTTTCTTT. It encodes CASGLVLGGSSEAFF.

The chain's CDR3 is CASSDTGDYGYTF. The CDR3 nucleotides read TGCGCCAGCAGTGATACAGGGGACTATGGCTACACCTTC. This chain joins TRBV10-2 and TRBJ1-2; 7 bases match TRBD1. This CDR3 comprises 13 residues. Germline V gene sequence: CDR1 WSHSY, CDR2 SAAADI. Unmatched junction bases numbered 1, after V lost 3 bases and J lost 3 bases.

The gene calls are TRBV5-1 and TRBJ1-1, with D unclear. Germline CDR1 and CDR2: SGHRS and YFSETQ. With 0 bases removed from V and 0 bases from J, the gap between germline ends came to 12 bases. The CDR3 length is 16 residues. The CDR3 nucleotides read TGCGCCAGCAGCTTGGCCAACACGAACCTGAACACTGAAGCTTTCTTT. Residues: CASSLANTNLNTEAFF.

This sequence joins TRBV18 and TRBJ1-1; the D is unclear. The CDR3 has 16 amino acids. The V gene lost 0 bases and the J gene lost 0 bases, with 11 bases spanning the gap. Germline CDR1 reads KGHSH; CDR2 reads LQKENI. In nucleotides, the CDR3 is TGTGCCAGCTCACCACCTGGGAGCGGAATGAACACTGAAGCTTTCTTT. Its translation is CASSPPGSGMNTEAFF.

The J gene is TRBJ1-6, the V gene TRBV7-9, with D unresolved. The CDR3 totals 15 residues. Deletions cut 4 bases from V and 5 bases from J, with 12 bases between. Germline-derived CDR1 and CDR2 are SEHNR and FQNEAQ (reference sequence). The CDR3 here is CASSSYGFNNSPLHF. CDR3 in DNA: TGTGCCAGCAGCTCTTACGGGTTTAATAATTCACCCCTCCACTTT. Drawing the rest from reference TRBV7-9 and TRBJ1-6, the complete variable domain is DTGVSQNPRHKITKRGQNVTFRCDPISEHNRLYWYRQTLGQGPEFLTYFQNEAQLEKSRLLSDRFSAERPKGSFSTLEIQRTEQGDSAMYLCASSSYGFNNSPLHFGNGTRLTVT.

The rearrangement joins TRBV5-4 to TRBJ2-3; TRBD2 is a possible D gene (6 bases). The CDR3 covers 14 residues. CDR1 SGHNT and CDR2 YYREEE come from the germline V gene (reference sequence). Trimming left V 0 bases short and J 4 bases short, with 9 bases between. The CDR3 spells CASSLAGGADTQYF. The CDR3 DNA reads as TGTGCCAGCAGCTTGGCTGGCGGGGCAGATACGCAGTATTTT.

This chain connects TRBV19 to TRBJ1-1; a weak D match, TRBD1 (5 bases). This CDR3 has 15 residues. Germline CDR1 is LNHDA and CDR2 is SQIVND (reference sequence). Trimming cost V 5 bases and J 3 bases, with 16 bases left between them. CDR3 coding DNA: TGTGCCAGTAGTTTCGGCAGGGAAGTGTACACTGAAGCTTTCTTT. This encodes CASSFGREVYTEAFF.

The chain uses TRBV19 and TRBJ1-1, with 7 bases aligning to TRBD1. Per the germline V gene, CDR1 is LNHDA and CDR2 is SQIVND (reference sequence). This CDR3 comprises 12 residues. Trimming at V came to 10 bases and at J to 4 bases, leaving 6 bases not matched to a gene. CDR3 DNA: TGTGCCACGAGGACAGGACCCACTGAAGCTTTCTTT. Amino acid sequence: CATRTGPTEAFF.